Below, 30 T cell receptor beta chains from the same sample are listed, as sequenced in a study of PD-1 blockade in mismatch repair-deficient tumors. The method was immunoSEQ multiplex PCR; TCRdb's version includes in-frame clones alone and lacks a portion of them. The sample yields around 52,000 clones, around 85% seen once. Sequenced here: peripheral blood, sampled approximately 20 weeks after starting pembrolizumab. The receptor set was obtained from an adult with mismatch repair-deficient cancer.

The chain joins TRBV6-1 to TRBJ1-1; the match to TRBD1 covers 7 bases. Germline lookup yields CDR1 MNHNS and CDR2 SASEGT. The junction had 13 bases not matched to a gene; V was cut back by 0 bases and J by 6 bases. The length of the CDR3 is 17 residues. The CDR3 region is CASSEAPWGRGRPEAFF. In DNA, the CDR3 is TGTGCCAGCAGTGAAGCACCCTGGGGGAGGGGGCGGCCTGAAGCTTTCTTT.

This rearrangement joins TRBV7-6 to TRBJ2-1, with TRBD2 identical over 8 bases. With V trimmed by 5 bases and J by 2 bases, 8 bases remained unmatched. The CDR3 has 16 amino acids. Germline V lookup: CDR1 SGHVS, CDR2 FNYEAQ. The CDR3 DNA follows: TGTGCCAGCAGCCTCGCCACTAGCGGTACCTACAATGAGCAGTTCTTC. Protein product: CASSLATSGTYNEQFF.

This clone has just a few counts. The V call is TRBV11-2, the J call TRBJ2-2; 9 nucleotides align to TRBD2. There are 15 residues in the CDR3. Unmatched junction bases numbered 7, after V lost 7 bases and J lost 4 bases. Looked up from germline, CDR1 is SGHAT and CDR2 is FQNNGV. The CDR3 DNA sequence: TGTGCCAGCACCCCGCTAGCGGGATTCACCGGGGAGCTGTTTTTT. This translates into CASTPLAGFTGELFF.

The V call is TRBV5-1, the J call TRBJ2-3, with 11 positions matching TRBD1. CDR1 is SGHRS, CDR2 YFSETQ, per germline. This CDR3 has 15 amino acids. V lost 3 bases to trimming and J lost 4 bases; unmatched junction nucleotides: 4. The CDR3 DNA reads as TGCGCCAGCAGCTCGGACAGGGGGCTGTCAGATACGCAGTATTTT. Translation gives CASSSDRGLSDTQYF.

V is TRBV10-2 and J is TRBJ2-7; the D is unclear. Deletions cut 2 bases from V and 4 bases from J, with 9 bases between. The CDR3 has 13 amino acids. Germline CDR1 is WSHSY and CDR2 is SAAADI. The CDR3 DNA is TGCGCCAGCAGTGAGGACCTCCAGTACGAGCAGTACTTC. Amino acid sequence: CASSEDLQYEQYF.

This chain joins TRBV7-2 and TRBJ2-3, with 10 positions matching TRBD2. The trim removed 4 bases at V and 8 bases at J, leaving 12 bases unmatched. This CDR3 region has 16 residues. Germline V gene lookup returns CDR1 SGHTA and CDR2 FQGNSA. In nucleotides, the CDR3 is TGTGCCAGCAGCTCAGCTAGGGGTAGCGGGAGGAGTACGCAGTATTTT. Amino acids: CASSSARGSGRSTQYF.

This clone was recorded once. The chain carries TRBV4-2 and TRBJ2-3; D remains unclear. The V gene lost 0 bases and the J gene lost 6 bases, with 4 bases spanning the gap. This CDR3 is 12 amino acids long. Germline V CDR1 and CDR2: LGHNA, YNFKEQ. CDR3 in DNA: TGTGCCAGCAGCCAAGAGGCTGATACGCAGTATTTT. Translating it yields CASSQEADTQYF.

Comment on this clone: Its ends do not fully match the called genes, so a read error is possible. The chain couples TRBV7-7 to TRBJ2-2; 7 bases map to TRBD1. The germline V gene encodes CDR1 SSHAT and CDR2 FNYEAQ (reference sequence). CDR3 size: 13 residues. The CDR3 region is CASSYRGAGELFF. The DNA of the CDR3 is TGTGCTAGCAGTTACAGGGGAGCCGGGGAGCTGTTTTTT.

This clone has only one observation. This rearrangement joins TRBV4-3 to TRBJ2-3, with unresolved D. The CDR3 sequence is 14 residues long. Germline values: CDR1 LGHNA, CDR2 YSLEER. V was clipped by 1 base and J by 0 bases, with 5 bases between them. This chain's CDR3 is CASSQGPSTDTQYF. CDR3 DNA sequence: TGCGCCAGCAGCCAAGGGCCGAGCACAGATACGCAGTATTTT.

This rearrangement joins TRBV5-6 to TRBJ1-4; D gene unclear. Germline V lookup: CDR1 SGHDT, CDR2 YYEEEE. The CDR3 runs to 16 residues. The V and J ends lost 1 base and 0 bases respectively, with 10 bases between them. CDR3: CASSLPGPATNEKLFF. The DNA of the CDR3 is TGTGCCAGCAGCTTGCCAGGACCAGCAACTAATGAAAAACTGTTTTTT. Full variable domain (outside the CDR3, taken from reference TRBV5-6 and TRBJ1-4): DAGVTQSPTHLIKTRGQQVTLRCSPKSGHDTVSWYQQALGQGPQFIFQYYEEEERQRGNFPDRFSGHQFPNYSSELNVNALLLGDSALYLCASSLPGPATNEKLFFGSGTQLSVL.

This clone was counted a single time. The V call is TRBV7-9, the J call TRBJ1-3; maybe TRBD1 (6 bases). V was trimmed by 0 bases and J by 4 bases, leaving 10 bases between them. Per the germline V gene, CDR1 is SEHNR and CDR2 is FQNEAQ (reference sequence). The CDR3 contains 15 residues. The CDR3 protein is CASSLAGGDGNTIYF. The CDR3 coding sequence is TGTGCCAGCAGCTTAGCAGGGGGTGACGGAAACACCATATATTTT.

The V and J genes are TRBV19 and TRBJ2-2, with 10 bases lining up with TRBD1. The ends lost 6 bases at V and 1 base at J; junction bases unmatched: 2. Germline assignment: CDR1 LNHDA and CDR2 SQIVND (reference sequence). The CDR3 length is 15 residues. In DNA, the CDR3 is TGTGCCAGTAGGCGGGACAGGGGGAACACCGGGGAGCTGTTTTTT. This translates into CASRRDRGNTGELFF. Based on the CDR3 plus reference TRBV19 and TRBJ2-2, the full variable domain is DGGITQSPKYLFRKEGQNVTLSCEQNLNHDAMYWYRQDPGQGLRLIYYSQIVNDFQKGDIAEGYSVSREKKESFPLTVTSAQKNPTAFYLCASRRDRGNTGELFFGEGSRLTVL.

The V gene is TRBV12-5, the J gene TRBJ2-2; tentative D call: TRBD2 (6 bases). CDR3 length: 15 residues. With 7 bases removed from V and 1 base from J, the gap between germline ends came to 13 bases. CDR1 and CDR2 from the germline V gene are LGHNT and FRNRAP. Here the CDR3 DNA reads TGTGCTAGTGCCTATGGGGGGAAGAACACCGGGGAGCTGTTTTTT. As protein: CASAYGGKNTGELFF.

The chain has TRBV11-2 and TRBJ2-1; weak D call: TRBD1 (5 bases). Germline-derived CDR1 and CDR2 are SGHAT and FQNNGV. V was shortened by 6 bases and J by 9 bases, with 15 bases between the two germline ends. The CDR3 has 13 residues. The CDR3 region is CASSPQGRGEQFF. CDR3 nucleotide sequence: TGTGCCAGCAGTCCCCAGGGTAGGGGTGAGCAGTTCTTC. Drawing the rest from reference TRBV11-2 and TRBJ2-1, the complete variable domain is EAGVAQSPRYKIIEKRQSVAFWCNPISGHATLYWYQQILGQGPKLLIQFQNNGVVDDSQLPKDRFSAERLKGVDSTLKIQPAKLEDSAVYLCASSPQGRGEQFFGPGTRLTVL.

CDR3 loop: CASSNQGARNGYTF. DNA of the CDR3: TGTGCCAGTAGTAACCAGGGGGCGAGGAATGGCTACACCTTC. The rearrangement joins TRBV19 to TRBJ1-2; 8 bases are a match to TRBD1. This CDR3 is built from 14 residues. Germline V gene lookup returns CDR1 LNHDA and CDR2 SQIVND (reference sequence). The V and J ends lost 4 bases and 6 bases, in that order; junction bases with no gene match: 7.

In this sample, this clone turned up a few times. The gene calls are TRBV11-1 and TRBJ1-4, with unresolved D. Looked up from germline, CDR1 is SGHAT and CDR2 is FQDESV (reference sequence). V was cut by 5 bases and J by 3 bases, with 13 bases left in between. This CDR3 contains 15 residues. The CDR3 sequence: CASSIQGYANEKLFF. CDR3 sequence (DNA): TGTGCCAGCAGCATCCAAGGGTACGCTAATGAAAAACTGTTTTTT.

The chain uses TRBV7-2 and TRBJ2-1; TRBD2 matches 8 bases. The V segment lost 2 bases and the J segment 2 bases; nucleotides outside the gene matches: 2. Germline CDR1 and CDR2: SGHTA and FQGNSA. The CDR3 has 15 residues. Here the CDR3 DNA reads TGTGCCAGCAGCTTAACGGGACTAGCCTACAATGAGCAGTTCTTC. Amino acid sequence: CASSLTGLAYNEQFF.

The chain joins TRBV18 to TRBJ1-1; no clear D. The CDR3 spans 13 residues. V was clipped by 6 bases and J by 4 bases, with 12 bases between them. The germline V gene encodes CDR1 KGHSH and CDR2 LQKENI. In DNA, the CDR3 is TGTGCCAGCTCGCCTAAAGGAGGCACTGAAGCTTTCTTT. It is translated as CASSPKGGTEAFF.

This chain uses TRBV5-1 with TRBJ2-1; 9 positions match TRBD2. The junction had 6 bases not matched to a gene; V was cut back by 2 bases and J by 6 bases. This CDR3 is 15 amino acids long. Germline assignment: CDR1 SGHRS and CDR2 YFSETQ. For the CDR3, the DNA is TGCGCCAGCAGCTTACAGCGGGAGGTTCCCAATGAGCAGTTCTTC. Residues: CASSLQREVPNEQFF.

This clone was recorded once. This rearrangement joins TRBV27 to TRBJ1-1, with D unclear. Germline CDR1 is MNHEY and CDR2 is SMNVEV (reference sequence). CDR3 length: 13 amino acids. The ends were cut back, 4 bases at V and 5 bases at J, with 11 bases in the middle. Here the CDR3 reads CASSSLGRTEAFF. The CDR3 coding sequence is TGTGCCAGCAGTTCCCTTGGCAGAACTGAAGCTTTCTTT.

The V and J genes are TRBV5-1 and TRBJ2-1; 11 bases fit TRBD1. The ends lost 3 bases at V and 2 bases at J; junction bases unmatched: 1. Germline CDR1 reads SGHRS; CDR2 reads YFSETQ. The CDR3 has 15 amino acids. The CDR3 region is CASSSGQGAYNEQFF. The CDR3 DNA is TGCGCCAGCAGCTCGGGACAGGGGGCCTACAATGAGCAGTTCTTC. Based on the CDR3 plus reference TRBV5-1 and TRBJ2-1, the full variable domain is KAGVTQTPRYLIKTRGQQVTLSCSPISGHRSVSWYQQTPGQGLQFLFEYFSETQRNKGNFPGRFSGRQFSNSRSEMNVSTLELGDSALYLCASSSGQGAYNEQFFGPGTRLTVL.

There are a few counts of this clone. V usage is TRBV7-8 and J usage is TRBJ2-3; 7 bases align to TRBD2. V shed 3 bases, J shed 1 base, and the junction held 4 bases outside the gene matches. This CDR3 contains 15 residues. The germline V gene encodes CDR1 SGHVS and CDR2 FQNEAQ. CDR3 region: CASSFLAERTDTQYF. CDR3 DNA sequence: TGTGCCAGCAGCTTTCTAGCGGAACGCACAGATACGCAGTATTTT. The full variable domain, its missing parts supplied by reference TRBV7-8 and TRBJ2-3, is GAGVSQSPRYKVAKRGQDVALRCDPISGHVSLFWYQQALGQGPEFLTYFQNEAQLDKSGLPSDRFFAERPEGSVSTLKIQRTQQEDSAVYLCASSFLAERTDTQYFGPGTRLTVL.

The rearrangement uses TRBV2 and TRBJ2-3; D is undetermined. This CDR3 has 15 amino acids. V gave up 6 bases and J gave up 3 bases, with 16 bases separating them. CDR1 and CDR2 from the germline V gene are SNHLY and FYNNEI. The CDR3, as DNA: TGTGCCAGCAGGCTTACAGTCATCCCAACAGATACGCAGTATTTT. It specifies CASRLTVIPTDTQYF. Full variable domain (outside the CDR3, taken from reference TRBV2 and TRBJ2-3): EPEVTQTPSHQVTQMGQEVILRCVPISNHLYFYWYRQILGQKVEFLVSFYNNEISEKSEIFDDQFSVERPDGSNFTLKIRSTKLEDSAMYFCASRLTVIPTDTQYFGPGTRLTVL.

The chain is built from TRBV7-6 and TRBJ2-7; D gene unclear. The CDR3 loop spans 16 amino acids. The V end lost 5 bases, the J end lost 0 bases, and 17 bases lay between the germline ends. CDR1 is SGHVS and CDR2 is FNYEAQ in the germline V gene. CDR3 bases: TGTGCCAGCAGCGCACAGCCCGGACCCAGCTCCTACGAGCAGTACTTC. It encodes CASSAQPGPSSYEQYF.

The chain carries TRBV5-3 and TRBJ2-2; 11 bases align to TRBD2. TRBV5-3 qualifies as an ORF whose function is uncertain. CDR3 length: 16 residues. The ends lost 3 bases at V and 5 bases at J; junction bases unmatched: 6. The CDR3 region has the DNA TGTGCCAGAAGCTGGGGGACTAGCGGAGTTACCGGGGAGCTGTTTTTT. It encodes CARSWGTSGVTGELFF.

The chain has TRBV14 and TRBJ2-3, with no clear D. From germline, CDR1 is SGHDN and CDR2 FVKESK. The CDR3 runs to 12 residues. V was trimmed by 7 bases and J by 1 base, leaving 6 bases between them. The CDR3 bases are TGTGCCAGCACCCCCCGCACAGATACGCAGTATTTT. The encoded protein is CASTPRTDTQYF.

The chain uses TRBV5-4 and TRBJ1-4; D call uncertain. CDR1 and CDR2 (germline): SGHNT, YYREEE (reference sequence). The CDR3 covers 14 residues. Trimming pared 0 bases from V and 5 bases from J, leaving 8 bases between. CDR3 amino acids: CASSLEIGNEKLFF. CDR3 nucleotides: TGTGCCAGCAGCTTGGAGATCGGGAATGAAAAACTGTTTTTT. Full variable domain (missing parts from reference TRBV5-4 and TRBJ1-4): ETGVTQSPTHLIKTRGQQVTLRCSSQSGHNTVSWYQQALGQGPQFIFQYYREEENGRGNFPPRFSGLQFPNYSSELNVNALELDDSALYLCASSLEIGNEKLFFGSGTQLSVL.

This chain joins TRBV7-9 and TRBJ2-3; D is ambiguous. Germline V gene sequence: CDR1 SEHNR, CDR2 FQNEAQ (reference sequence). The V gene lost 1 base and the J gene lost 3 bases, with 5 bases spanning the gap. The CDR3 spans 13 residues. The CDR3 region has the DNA TGTGCCAGCAGCTTAGGTGTTACAGATACGCAGTATTTT. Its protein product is CASSLGVTDTQYF. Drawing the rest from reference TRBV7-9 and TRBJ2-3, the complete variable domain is DTGVSQNPRHKITKRGQNVTFRCDPISEHNRLYWYRQTLGQGPEFLTYFQNEAQLEKSRLLSDRFSAERPKGSFSTLEIQRTEQGDSAMYLCASSLGVTDTQYFGPGTRLTVL.

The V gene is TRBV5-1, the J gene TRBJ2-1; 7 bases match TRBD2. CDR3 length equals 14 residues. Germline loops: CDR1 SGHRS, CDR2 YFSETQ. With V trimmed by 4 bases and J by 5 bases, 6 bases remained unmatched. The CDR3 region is CASSPTSRDNEQFF. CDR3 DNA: TGCGCCAGCAGCCCGACTAGCCGGGACAATGAGCAGTTCTTC.

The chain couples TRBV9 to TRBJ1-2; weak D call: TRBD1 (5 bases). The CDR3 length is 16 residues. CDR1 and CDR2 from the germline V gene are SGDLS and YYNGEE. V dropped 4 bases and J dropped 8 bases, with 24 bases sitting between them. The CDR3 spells CASSSGGPGSVLGYTF. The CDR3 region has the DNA TGTGCCAGCAGCTCCGGGGGTCCGGGGAGCGTTTTGGGCTACACCTTC.